The present entry profiles one T cell receptor beta chain with its context. Germline V gene sequence: CDR1 SGHRS, CDR2 YFSETQ. The V end lost 4 bases, the J end lost 1 base, and 20 bases lay between the germline ends. This CDR3 has 17 residues. This record comes from a study of blood T cell repertoires in COVID-19. Study-level background: Donors in the United States, Italy and Spain gave samples during acute or convalescent COVID-19. Nucleic acid was either cDNA or gDNA, and it came from T cells, B-cell-depleted T cells, or PBMCs.

Under the authors' procedure: Amplifying reference gene primers gave estimates of nucleated cell counts. Here immunoSEQ multiplex PCR was the method, and the copy in TCRdb shows in-frame clones only, minus some. The DNA gave D and trimming, while V, J and clone size come from that table. The repertoire holds about 100,000 clones, with around four fifths as singletons. The J gene is TRBJ1-1, the V gene TRBV5-1, with D possibly TRBD1 on 5 matching bases. Material for sequencing was peripheral blood. This receptor was taken from a man aged 65 to 85 with active or convalescent COVID-19. CDR3 protein: CASSPRVTIGQNTEAFF. The CDR3 DNA sequence: TGCGCCAGCAGCCCGCGCGTGACGATCGGACAGAACACTGAAGCTTTCTTT.